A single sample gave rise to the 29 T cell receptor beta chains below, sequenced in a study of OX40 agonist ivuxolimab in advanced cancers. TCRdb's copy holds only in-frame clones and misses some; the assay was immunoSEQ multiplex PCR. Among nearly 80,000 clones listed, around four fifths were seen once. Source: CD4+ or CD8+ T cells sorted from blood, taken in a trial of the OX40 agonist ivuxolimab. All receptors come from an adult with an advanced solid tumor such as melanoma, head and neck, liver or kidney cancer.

CDR3 DNA: TGTGCCAGCAGTGTCGGGCTAGCGGGATTCACAGATACGCAGTATTTT. Translating gives CASSVGLAGFTDTQYF. This chain links TRBV6-1 with TRBJ2-3; 9 bases map to TRBD2. This CDR3 spans 16 amino acids. Trimming took 4 bases from V and 2 from J; bases not matched to a gene: 7. CDR1 and CDR2 (germline): MNHNS, SASEGT.

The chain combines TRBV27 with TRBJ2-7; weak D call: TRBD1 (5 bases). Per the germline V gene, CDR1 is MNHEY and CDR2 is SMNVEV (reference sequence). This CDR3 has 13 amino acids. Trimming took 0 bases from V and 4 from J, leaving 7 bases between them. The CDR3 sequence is CASSLSPGYEQYF. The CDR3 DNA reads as TGTGCCAGCAGTTTATCGCCAGGGTACGAGCAGTACTTC.

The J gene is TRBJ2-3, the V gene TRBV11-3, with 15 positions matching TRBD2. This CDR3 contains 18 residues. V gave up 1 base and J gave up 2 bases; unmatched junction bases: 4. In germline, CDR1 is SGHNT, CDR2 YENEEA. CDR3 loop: CASSLGGLAGGVTDTQYF. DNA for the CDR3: TGTGCCAGCAGCTTAGGGGGACTAGCGGGGGGCGTCACAGATACGCAGTATTTT.

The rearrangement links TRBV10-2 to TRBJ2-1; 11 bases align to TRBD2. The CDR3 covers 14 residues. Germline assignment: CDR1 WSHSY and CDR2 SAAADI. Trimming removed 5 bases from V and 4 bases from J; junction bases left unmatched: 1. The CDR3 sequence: CASSPSGGYNEQFF. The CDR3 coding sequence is TGCGCCAGCAGTCCTAGCGGGGGGTACAATGAGCAGTTCTTC.

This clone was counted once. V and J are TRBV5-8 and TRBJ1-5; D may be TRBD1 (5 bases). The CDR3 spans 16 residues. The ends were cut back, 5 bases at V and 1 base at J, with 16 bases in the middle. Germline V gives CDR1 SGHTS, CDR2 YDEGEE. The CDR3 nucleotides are TGTGCCAGCAGTCACGGTTGGACATTCAGCAATCAGCCCCAGCATTTT. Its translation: CASSHGWTFSNQPQHF.

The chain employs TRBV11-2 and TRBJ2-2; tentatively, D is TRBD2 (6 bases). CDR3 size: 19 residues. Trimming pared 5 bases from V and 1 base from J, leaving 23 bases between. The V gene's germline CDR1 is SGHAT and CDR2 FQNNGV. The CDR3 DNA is TGTGCCAGCAGCCTTCCCTTCGTGGGACTTAGGGAGAACACCGGGGAGCTGTTTTTT. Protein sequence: CASSLPFVGLRENTGELFF.

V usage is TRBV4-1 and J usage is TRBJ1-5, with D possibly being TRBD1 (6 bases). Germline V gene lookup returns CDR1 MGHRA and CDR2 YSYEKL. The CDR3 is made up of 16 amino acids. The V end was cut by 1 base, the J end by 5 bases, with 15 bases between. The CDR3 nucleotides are TGCGCCAGCAGCCAAGGCCTGGGGGGGGGCGATCAGCCCCAGCATTTT. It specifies CASSQGLGGGDQPQHF.

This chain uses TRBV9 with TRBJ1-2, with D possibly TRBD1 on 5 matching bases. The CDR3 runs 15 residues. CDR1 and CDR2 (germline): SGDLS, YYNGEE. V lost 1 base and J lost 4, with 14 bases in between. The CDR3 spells CASSVTAGTGYGYTF. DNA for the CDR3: TGTGCCAGCAGCGTAACGGCAGGGACGGGCTATGGCTACACCTTC.

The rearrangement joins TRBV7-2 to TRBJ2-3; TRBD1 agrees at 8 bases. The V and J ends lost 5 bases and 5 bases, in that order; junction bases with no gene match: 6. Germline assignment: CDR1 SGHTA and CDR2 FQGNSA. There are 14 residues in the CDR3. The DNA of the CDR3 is TGTGCCAGCAGCGTCGGACAGGGCCGAGATACGCAGTATTTT. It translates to CASSVGQGRDTQYF.

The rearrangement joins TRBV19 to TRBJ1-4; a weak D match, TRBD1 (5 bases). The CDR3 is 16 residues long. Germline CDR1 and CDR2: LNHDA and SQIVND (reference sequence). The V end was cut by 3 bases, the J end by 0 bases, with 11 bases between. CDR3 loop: CASSMVPRATNEKLFF. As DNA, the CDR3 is TGTGCCAGTAGTATGGTCCCCAGGGCAACTAATGAAAAACTGTTTTTT.

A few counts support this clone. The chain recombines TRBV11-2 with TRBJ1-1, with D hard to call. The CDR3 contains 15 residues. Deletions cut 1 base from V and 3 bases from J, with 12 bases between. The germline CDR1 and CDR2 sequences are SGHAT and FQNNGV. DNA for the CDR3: TGTGCCAGCAGCTTAGTTGCGGTGCCGGACACTGAAGCTTTCTTT. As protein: CASSLVAVPDTEAFF. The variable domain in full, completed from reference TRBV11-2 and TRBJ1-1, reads EAGVAQSPRYKIIEKRQSVAFWCNPISGHATLYWYQQILGQGPKLLIQFQNNGVVDDSQLPKDRFSAERLKGVDSTLKIQPAKLEDSAVYLCASSLVAVPDTEAFFGQGTRLTVV.

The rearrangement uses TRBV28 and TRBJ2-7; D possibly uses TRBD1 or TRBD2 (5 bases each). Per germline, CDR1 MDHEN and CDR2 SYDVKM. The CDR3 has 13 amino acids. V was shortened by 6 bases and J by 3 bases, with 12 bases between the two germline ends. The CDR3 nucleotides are TGTGCCAGCAGAATGGGACGGAACTACGAGCAGTACTTC. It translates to CASRMGRNYEQYF. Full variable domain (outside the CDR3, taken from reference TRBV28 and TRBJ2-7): DVKVTQSSRYLVKRTGEKVFLECVQDMDHENMFWYRQDPGLGLRLIYFSYDVKMKEKGDIPEGYSVSREKKERFSLILESASTNQTSMYLCASRMGRNYEQYFGPGTRLTVT.

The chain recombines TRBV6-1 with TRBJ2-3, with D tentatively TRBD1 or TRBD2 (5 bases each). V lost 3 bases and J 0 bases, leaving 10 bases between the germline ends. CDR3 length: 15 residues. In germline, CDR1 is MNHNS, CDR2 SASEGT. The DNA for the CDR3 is TGTGCCAGCAGTGAGTCGGGACCTAGCACAGATACGCAGTATTTT. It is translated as CASSESGPSTDTQYF.

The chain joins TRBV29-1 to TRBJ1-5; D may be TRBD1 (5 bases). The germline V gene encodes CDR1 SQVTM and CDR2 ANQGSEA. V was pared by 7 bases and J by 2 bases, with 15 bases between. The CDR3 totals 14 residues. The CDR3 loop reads CSARWAGGNQPQHF. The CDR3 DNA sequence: TGCAGCGCCCGATGGGCGGGGGGCAATCAGCCCCAGCATTTT.

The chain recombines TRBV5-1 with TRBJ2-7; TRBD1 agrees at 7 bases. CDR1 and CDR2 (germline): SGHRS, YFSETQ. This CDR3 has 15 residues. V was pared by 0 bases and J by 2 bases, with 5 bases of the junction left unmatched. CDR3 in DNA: TGCGCCAGCAGCTTGGCAGGACAGGTCACCTACGAGCAGTACTTC. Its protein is CASSLAGQVTYEQYF. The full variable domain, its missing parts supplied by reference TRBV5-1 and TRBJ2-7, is KAGVTQTPRYLIKTRGQQVTLSCSPISGHRSVSWYQQTPGQGLQFLFEYFSETQRNKGNFPGRFSGRQFSNSRSEMNVSTLELGDSALYLCASSLAGQVTYEQYFGPGTRLTVT.

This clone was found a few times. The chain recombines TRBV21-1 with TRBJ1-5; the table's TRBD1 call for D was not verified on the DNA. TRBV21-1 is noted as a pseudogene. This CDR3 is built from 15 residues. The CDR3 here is CASSTPGQTNQPQHF. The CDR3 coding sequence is TGTGCCAGCAGCACACCGGGACAGACTAATCAGCCCCAGCATTTT.

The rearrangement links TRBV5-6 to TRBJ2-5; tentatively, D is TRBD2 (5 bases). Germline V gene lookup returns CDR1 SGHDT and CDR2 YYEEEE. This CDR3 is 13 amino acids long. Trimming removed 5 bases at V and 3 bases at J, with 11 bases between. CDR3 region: CASSWRAEETQYF. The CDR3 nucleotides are TGTGCCAGCAGTTGGCGAGCGGAAGAGACCCAGTACTTC. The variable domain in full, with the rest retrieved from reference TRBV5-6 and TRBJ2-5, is DAGVTQSPTHLIKTRGQQVTLRCSPKSGHDTVSWYQQALGQGPQFIFQYYEEEERQRGNFPDRFSGHQFPNYSSELNVNALLLGDSALYLCASSWRAEETQYFGPGTRLLVL.

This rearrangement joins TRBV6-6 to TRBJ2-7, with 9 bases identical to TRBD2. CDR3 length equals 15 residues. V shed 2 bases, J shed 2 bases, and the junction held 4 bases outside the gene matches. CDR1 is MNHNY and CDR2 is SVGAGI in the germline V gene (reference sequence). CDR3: CASSYVRTSAYEQYF. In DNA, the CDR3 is TGTGCCAGCAGTTACGTTCGGACTAGCGCCTACGAGCAGTACTTC.

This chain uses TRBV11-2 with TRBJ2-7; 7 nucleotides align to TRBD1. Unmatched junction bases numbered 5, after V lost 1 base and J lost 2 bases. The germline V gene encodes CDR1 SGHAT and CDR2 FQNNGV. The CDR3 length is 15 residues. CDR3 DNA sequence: TGTGCCAGCAGCTTAGGGGTAGGGGGCCCCTACGAGCAGTACTTC. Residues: CASSLGVGGPYEQYF. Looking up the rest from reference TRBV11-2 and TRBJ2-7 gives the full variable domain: EAGVAQSPRYKIIEKRQSVAFWCNPISGHATLYWYQQILGQGPKLLIQFQNNGVVDDSQLPKDRFSAERLKGVDSTLKIQPAKLEDSAVYLCASSLGVGGPYEQYFGPGTRLTVT.

The CDR3: CASSRQLTSGGSSYEQYF. CDR3 DNA sequence: TGCGCCAGCAGCCGACAATTGACTAGCGGGGGTAGCTCCTACGAGCAGTACTTC. The chain carries TRBV4-1 and TRBJ2-5; 12 bases fit TRBD2. The last part of the DNA fits TRBJ2-7 better; the J call may be wrong. The CDR3 runs 18 residues. The germline V gene encodes CDR1 MGHRA and CDR2 YSYEKL.

The DNA of the CDR3 is TGTGCCAGTAGTATCACGCGAAGCGGGCGAGAGACCCAGTACTTC. Translation: CASSITRSGRETQYF. The J gene is TRBJ2-5, the V gene TRBV19; D perhaps matches TRBD2 (6 bases). Germline values: CDR1 LNHDA, CDR2 SQIVND (reference sequence). Between the trimmed V and J ends, which lost 3 bases and 4 bases, there was a span of 15 bases. This CDR3 has 15 residues.

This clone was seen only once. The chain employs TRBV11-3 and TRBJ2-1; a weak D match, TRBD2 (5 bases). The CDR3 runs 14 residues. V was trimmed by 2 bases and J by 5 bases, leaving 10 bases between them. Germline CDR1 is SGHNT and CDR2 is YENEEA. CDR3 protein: CASSLIGVDNEQFF. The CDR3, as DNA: TGTGCCAGCAGCTTAATCGGGGTAGACAATGAGCAGTTCTTC.

CDR3 sequence: CASSSARTGNPEAFF. Here the CDR3 DNA reads TGTGCCAGCAGTTCAGCCCGGACAGGGAATCCTGAAGCTTTCTTT. The chain carries TRBV6-5 and TRBJ1-1, with TRBD1 matching over 8 bases. The V gene's germline CDR1 is MNHEY and CDR2 SVGAGI. This CDR3 is built from 15 residues. Trimming cost V 4 bases and J 6 bases; bases outside gene matches: 10.

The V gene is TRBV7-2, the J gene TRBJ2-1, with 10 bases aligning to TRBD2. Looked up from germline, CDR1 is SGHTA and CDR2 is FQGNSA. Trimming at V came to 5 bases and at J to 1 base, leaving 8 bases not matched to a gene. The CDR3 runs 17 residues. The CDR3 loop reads CASSTRAAGGSYNEQFF. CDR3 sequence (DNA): TGTGCCAGCAGCACCCGAGCAGCGGGGGGGTCCTACAATGAGCAGTTCTTC.

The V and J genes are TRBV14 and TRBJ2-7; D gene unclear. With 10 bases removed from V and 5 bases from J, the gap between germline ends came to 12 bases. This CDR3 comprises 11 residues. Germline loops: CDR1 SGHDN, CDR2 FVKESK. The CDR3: CATGKVDEQYF. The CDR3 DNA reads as TGTGCCACCGGAAAGGTGGACGAGCAGTACTTC.

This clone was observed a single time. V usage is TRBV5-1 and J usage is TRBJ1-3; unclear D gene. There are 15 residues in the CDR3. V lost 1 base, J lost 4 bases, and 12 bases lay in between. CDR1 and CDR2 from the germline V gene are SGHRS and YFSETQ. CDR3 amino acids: CASSLYPHEGNTIYF. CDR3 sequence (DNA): TGCGCCAGCAGCTTGTATCCCCACGAAGGAAACACCATATATTTT.

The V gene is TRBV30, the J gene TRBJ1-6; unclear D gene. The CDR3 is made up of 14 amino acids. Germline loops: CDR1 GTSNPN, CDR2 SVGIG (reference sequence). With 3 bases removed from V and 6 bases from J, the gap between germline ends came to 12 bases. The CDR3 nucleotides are TGTGCCTGGAGCCAGTATGGACCTAATTCACCCCTCCACTTT. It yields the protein CAWSQYGPNSPLHF.

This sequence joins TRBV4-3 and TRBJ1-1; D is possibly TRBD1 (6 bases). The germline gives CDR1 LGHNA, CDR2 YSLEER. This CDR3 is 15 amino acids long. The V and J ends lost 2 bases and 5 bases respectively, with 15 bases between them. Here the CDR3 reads CASSQPLQGRTEAFF. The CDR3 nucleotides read TGCGCCAGCAGCCAACCCCTACAGGGAAGGACTGAAGCTTTCTTT.

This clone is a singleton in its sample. This CDR3 reads CASSQDTGQGLGSNQPQHF. In DNA, the CDR3 is TGCGCCAGCAGCCAAGATACGGGACAAGGCCTTGGTAGCAATCAGCCCCAGCATTTT. The rearrangement joins TRBV4-1 to TRBJ1-5, with a weak D call TRBD1 (6 bases). V was trimmed by 0 bases and J by 0 bases, leaving 18 bases between them. In germline, CDR1 is MGHRA, CDR2 YSYEKL. This CDR3 contains 19 residues.